A selection of T cell receptor beta chains follows, all from one sample in a study of T and B cells in COVID-19 patients. TCRdb independently ran MiXCR on the multiplex PCR reads; one entry per CDR3 protein. Among tens of thousands of distinct CDR3 sequences listed, about 33% were seen once. Sample: blood. These receptor sequences come from a human donor who had recovered from COVID-19. CDR3s include the opening cysteine and the closing phenylalanine or tryptophan. Fields, in order: CDR3 protein, J gene, V gene.

CDR3aa: CASSQDSAGELFF; j_gene: TRBJ2-2; v_gene: TRBV4-3
CDR3aa: CASSLDPHLEEKLFF; j_gene: TRBJ1-4; v_gene: TRBV12-3/TRBV12-4
CDR3aa: CASSKDALASYEQYF; j_gene: TRBJ2-7; v_gene: TRBV5-4
CDR3aa: CASSPGTSGSDIQYF; j_gene: TRBJ2-4; v_gene: TRBV6-5
CDR3aa: CASSDRVVAFF; j_gene: TRBJ1-1; v_gene: TRBV13
CDR3aa: CASRQTSGRAGELFF; j_gene: TRBJ2-2; v_gene: TRBV6-5
CDR3aa: CASSLGGTAGGYTF; j_gene: TRBJ1-2; v_gene: TRBV13
CDR3aa: CASSPTDYEQYF; j_gene: TRBJ2-7; v_gene: TRBV6-2/TRBV6-3
CDR3aa: CASSLLGTGSSYNEQFF; j_gene: TRBJ2-1; v_gene: TRBV18
CDR3aa: CASSRTSRDTQYF; j_gene: TRBJ2-3; v_gene: TRBV5-1
CDR3aa: CASSYFGTVALKNIQYF; j_gene: TRBJ2-4; v_gene: TRBV5-4
CDR3aa: CASSRPSLGYEQYF; j_gene: TRBJ2-7; v_gene: TRBV7-9
CDR3aa: CATSSTIFYEQYF; j_gene: TRBJ2-7; v_gene: TRBV15
CDR3aa: CASSLVSLAIKADTQYF; j_gene: TRBJ2-3; v_gene: TRBV7-2
CDR3aa: CASSPGTTSTDTQYF; j_gene: TRBJ2-3; v_gene: TRBV5-1
CDR3aa: CASSPRTNYNEQFF; j_gene: TRBJ2-1; v_gene: TRBV7-2
CDR3aa: CASSLRSGGAYEQYF; j_gene: TRBJ2-7; v_gene: TRBV13
CDR3aa: CASAGAGGGEQFF; j_gene: TRBJ2-1; v_gene: TRBV14
CDR3aa: CAWDPLSSLAATYEQYF; j_gene: TRBJ2-7; v_gene: TRBV30
CDR3aa: CASSPGHMGQGSYEQYF; j_gene: TRBJ2-7; v_gene: TRBV19